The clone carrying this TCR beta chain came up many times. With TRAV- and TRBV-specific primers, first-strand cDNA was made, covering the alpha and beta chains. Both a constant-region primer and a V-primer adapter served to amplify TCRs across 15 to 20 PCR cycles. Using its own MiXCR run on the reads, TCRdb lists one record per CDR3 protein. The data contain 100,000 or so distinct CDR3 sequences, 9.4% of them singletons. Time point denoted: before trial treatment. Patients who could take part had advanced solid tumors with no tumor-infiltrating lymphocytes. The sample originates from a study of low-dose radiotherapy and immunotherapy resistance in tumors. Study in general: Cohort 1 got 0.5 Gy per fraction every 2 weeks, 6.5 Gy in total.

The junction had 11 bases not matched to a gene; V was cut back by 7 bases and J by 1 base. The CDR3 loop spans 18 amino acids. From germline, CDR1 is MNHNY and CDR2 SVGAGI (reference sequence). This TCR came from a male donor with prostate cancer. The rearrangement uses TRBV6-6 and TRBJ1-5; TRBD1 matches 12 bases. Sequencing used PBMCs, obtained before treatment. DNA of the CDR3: TGTGCCAGCACCCTCAAGAGGGGACAGGGGGCAAGCAATCAGCCCCAGCATTTT. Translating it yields CASTLKRGQGASNQPQHF.